This T cell receptor (beta chain) was observed in a study of T cells in Graves' hyperthyroidism and ophthalmopathy. The study based diagnoses on clinical symptoms, serum thyroxine and TRAb, thyroid ultrasound and orbital computed tomography. This CDR3 has 18 residues. Germline V gene data show CDR1 as MNHNS and CDR2 as SASEGT. V was clipped by 6 bases and J by 1 base; unmatched bases: 10. The CDR3 regions of TCR beta were amplified from RNA transcripts. First-round RT-PCR of the TCR CDR3 relied on the HTBI primer set. TCRdb processed the multiplex PCR reads anew with MiXCR; each CDR3 protein has one entry. Among almost 500,000 distinct CDR3 sequences listed, 20% to 25% were seen once.

The specimen was blood. The sequence was collected from a woman in her 70s with Graves' ophthalmopathy. The chain is built from TRBV6-1 and TRBJ2-6; 9 bases fit TRBD1. The CDR3 DNA sequence: TGTGCCAGCAGCCGCGGTGGGACAGGGACATCTGGGGCCAACGTCCTGACTTTC. Amino acid sequence: CASSRGGTGTSGANVLTF.